This T cell receptor (beta chain) was obtained from a study of T cell responses to AZD1222 COVID-19 vaccine. Study outcomes and limitations: Reports indicate that nearly half of spike-specific TCRs are directed at unmutated variant regions. It was only after the peak T cell response that any repertoires were sampled. There were vaccine-associated CD4 TCRs across spike, dominant at 160-218 and 743-854. Donors were mostly white British, more females; clonal diversity possibly underestimated.

Generated by immunoSEQ multiplex PCR, the TCRdb table keeps only in-frame clones and is missing some. The data hold roughly 120,000 clones, with roughly 86% observed a single time. Trimming removed 3 bases from V and 4 bases from J; junction bases left unmatched: 8. The CDR3 contains 15 residues. Per germline, CDR1 SNHLY and CDR2 FYNNEI. Comments on this clone: Its antigen is not known.

V is TRBV2 and J is TRBJ1-2; 7 bases match TRBD1. The receptor was derived from an adult in good health. The sequencing used peripheral blood, collected on day 0 of AZD1222 vaccination. CDR3 sequence (DNA): TGTGCCAGCAGTGAGGTTAGACAGGGAATCTATGGCTACACCTTC. As protein: CASSEVRQGIYGYTF.